Below are 15 T cell receptor beta chains sequenced from a single sample in a study of cytomegalovirus exposure and HLA in healthy donors. Primers for the PCR totalled 60 Vbeta and 13 Jbeta. The assay was immunoSEQ multiplex PCR, and TCRdb's table has in-frame clones only and misses some. The sample comprises about 130,000 clones, just under 75% of which are singletons, and approximately 6.3% rests with the top ten. Sequencing input: PBMCs. The receptors derive from a man between 40 and 49 years old in good health and CMV-seropositive.

The chain carries TRBV10-1 and TRBJ2-1; TRBD2 is a possible D gene (6 bases). Germline CDR1 is WNHNN and CDR2 is SYGVQD (reference sequence). V was shortened by 4 bases and J by 9 bases, with 7 bases between the two germline ends. This CDR3 comprises 11 residues. CDR3 amino acids: CASSAGAEQFF. The CDR3 nucleotides read TGCGCCAGCAGTGCGGGAGCTGAGCAGTTCTTC.

V and J are TRBV19 and TRBJ1-1; the D gene is possibly TRBD1 (5 bases). Germline-derived CDR1 and CDR2 are LNHDA and SQIVND (reference sequence). V was shortened by 1 base and J by 7 bases, with 19 bases between the two germline ends. This CDR3 spans 16 amino acids. CDR3 sequence (DNA): TGTGCCAGTAGTATAGCGGTGGGGGGGGGTCACGGTGAAGCTTTCTTT. This encodes CASSIAVGGGHGEAFF.

The rearrangement uses TRBV18 and TRBJ2-7, with 10 nucleotides matching TRBD1. The CDR3 contains 15 residues. Germline loops: CDR1 KGHSH, CDR2 LQKENI. Losses at the gene ends were 2 bases for V and 2 bases for J; bases not matched to a gene: 3. The CDR3 reads CASSPGQGGPYEQYF. For the CDR3, the DNA is TGTGCCAGCTCACCAGGACAGGGGGGACCCTACGAGCAGTACTTC.

This clone was detected a few times. The genes are TRBV7-8 and TRBJ1-4, with D unclear. CDR3 length equals 17 residues. Between the trimmed V and J ends, which lost 1 base and 5 bases, there was a span of 17 bases. Germline CDR1 reads SGHVS; CDR2 reads FQNEAQ. CDR3 loop: CASSLVGGSEANEKLFF. CDR3 bases: TGTGCCAGCAGCTTAGTTGGCGGTAGTGAGGCCAATGAAAAACTGTTTTTT.

The CDR3 reads CASSYRESTQYF. CDR3 bases: TGTGCCAGCAGCTACAGGGAGAGCACGCAGTATTTT. V is TRBV7-9 and J is TRBJ2-3; tentative D call: TRBD1 (6 bases). CDR3 length equals 12 residues. Per the germline V gene, CDR1 is SEHNR and CDR2 is FQNEAQ (reference sequence). Trimming cost V 4 bases and J 9 bases, with 11 bases left between them. The entire variable domain, with the rest obtained from reference TRBV7-9 and TRBJ2-3, is as follows: DTGVSQNPRHKITKRGQNVTFRCDPISEHNRLYWYRQTLGQGPEFLTYFQNEAQLEKSRLLSDRFSAERPKGSFSTLEIQRTEQGDSAMYLCASSYRESTQYFGPGTRLTVL.

Comment on this clone: The junction departs from germline at one end; a sequencing error may be responsible. The V and J genes are TRBV28 and TRBJ1-4; D uncertain. This CDR3 region has 14 residues. Looked up from germline, CDR1 is MDHEN and CDR2 is SYDVKM. The CDR3 coding sequence is TGTGCTAGCAGTTTATTACGGGGAAATGAAAAACTGTTTTTT. Its translation is CASSLLRGNEKLFF.

This chain connects TRBV21-1 to TRBJ2-7; the table's D call, TRBD1, has no DNA check behind it. TRBV21-1 is a pseudogene. This CDR3 spans 15 amino acids. The CDR3 DNA reads as TGTGCCAGCAGCAAGAGGACAGCCTCCTCCTACGAGCAGTACTTC. This translates into CASSKRTASSYEQYF.

The chain joins TRBV7-9 to TRBJ1-6, with TRBD1 as a possible D gene (5 bases). CDR1 and CDR2 from the germline V gene are SEHNR and FQNEAQ (reference sequence). Trimming left V 9 bases short and J 0 bases short, with 9 bases between. This CDR3 has 14 amino acids. The CDR3 region has the DNA TGTGCCAGTGACAGCACCTCCTATAATTCACCCCTCCACTTT. Its protein is CASDSTSYNSPLHF.

V is TRBV4-2 and J is TRBJ1-4; tentative D call: TRBD1 (5 bases). The CDR3 spans 18 residues. CDR1 LGHNA and CDR2 YNFKEQ come from the germline V gene. V shed 1 base and J shed 0 bases, with 15 bases lying between them. The CDR3 coding sequence is TGTGCCAGCAGCCAAGCTCCGACAGCCGCCACAACTAATGAAAAACTGTTTTTT. Its protein product is CASSQAPTAATTNEKLFF.

This rearrangement joins TRBV5-1 to TRBJ1-2; tentative D call: TRBD1 (6 bases). The germline V gene has CDR1 SGHRS and CDR2 YFSETQ. Trimming removed 0 bases at V and 3 bases at J, with 12 bases between. CDR3 size: 15 residues. The CDR3 sequence is CASSLVKGTHYGYTF. CDR3 coding DNA: TGCGCCAGCAGCTTGGTAAAAGGGACACACTATGGCTACACCTTC. Based on the CDR3 plus reference TRBV5-1 and TRBJ1-2, the full variable domain is KAGVTQTPRYLIKTRGQQVTLSCSPISGHRSVSWYQQTPGQGLQFLFEYFSETQRNKGNFPGRFSGRQFSNSRSEMNVSTLELGDSALYLCASSLVKGTHYGYTFGSGTRLTVV.

The V gene is TRBV5-1, the J gene TRBJ1-3; 8 bases map to TRBD1. CDR3 length: 16 residues. Germline lookup yields CDR1 SGHRS and CDR2 YFSETQ. The V and J ends lost 0 bases and 3 bases, in that order; junction bases with no gene match: 5. CDR3 nucleotide sequence: TGCGCCAGCAGCTTGGATCCAGGGGGCTATGGAAACACCATATATTTT. Amino acids: CASSLDPGGYGNTIYF.

This clone was detected only a few times. The DNA for the CDR3 is TGTGCCAGTAGTAACGGACAGCCGTCGAACACCGGGGAGCTGTTTTTT. This sequence encodes CASSNGQPSNTGELFF. The chain is built from TRBV19 and TRBJ2-2; TRBD1 might be the D (6 bases). This CDR3 is built from 16 residues. V was clipped by 4 bases and J by 0 bases, with 12 bases between them. Germline values: CDR1 LNHDA, CDR2 SQIVND (reference sequence).

This clone was observed a handful of times. V and J are TRBV13 and TRBJ2-2; the match to TRBD1 covers 8 bases. Germline V gene data show CDR1 as PRHDT and CDR2 as FYEKMQ (reference sequence). The CDR3 is made up of 16 amino acids. Losses at the gene ends were 4 bases for V and 2 bases for J; bases not matched to a gene: 6. The CDR3 DNA reads TGTGCCAGCAGCTCGACCGACAGGGGCAACACCGGGGAGCTGTTTTTT. Amino acids: CASSSTDRGNTGELFF.

The chain uses TRBV30 and TRBJ1-4; 7 bases match TRBD1. Germline V CDR1 and CDR2: GTSNPN, SVGIG (reference sequence). V was pared by 1 base and J by 2 bases, with 7 bases of the junction left unmatched. CDR3 size: 16 residues. CDR3 protein: CAWSEPGGATNEKLFF. The CDR3 DNA is TGTGCCTGGAGTGAACCAGGGGGTGCGACTAATGAAAAACTGTTTTTT.

This chain connects TRBV5-1 to TRBJ2-5; perhaps TRBD2 as D (6 bases). This CDR3 comprises 16 residues. Germline V CDR1 and CDR2: SGHRS, YFSETQ. V was clipped by 4 bases and J by 2 bases, with 18 bases between them. CDR3: CASSLELADYQETQYF. DNA of the CDR3: TGCGCCAGCAGCCTTGAGTTAGCGGACTATCAAGAGACCCAGTACTTC.